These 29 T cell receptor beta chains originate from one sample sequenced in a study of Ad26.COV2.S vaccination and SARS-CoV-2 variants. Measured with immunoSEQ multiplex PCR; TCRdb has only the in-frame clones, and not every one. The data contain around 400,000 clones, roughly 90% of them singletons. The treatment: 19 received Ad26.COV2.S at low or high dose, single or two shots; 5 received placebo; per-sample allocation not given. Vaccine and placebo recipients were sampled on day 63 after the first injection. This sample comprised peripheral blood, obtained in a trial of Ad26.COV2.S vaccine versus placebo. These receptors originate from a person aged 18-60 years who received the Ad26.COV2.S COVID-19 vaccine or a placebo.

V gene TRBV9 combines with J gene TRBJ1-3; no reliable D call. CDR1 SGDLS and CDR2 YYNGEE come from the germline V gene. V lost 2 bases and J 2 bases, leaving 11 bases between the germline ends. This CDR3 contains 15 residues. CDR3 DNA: TGTGCCAGCAGCGTCTTAGTGGAGCCTGGAAACACCATATATTTT. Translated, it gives CASSVLVEPGNTIYF.

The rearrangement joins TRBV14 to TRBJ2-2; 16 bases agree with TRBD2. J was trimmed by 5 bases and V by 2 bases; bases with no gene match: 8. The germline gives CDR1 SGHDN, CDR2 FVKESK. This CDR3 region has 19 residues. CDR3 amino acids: CASSQLTGLAGGRTGELFF. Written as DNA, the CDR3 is TGTGCCAGCAGCCAATTGACGGGACTAGCGGGAGGGAGGACCGGGGAGCTGTTTTTT.

CDR3 DNA sequence: TGCGCCAGCAGCCAATGGACTAGCGGGGGGTTCGGGGATACGCAGTATTTT. Protein: CASSQWTSGGFGDTQYF. The chain is built from TRBV4-3 and TRBJ2-3, with 14 positions matching TRBD2. This CDR3 is 17 amino acids long. V was pared by 2 bases and J by 6 bases, with 7 bases of the junction left unmatched. Germline CDR1 is LGHNA and CDR2 is YSLEER.

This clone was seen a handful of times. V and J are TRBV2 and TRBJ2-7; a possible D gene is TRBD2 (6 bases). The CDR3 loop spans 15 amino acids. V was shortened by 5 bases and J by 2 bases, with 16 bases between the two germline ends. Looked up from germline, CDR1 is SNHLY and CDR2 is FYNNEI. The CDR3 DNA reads TGTGCCAGCAGTACCCCCGGGGGAATGGCCTACGAGCAGTACTTC. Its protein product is CASSTPGGMAYEQYF. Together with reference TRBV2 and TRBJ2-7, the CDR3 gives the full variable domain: EPEVTQTPSHQVTQMGQEVILRCVPISNHLYFYWYRQILGQKVEFLVSFYNNEISEKSEIFDDQFSVERPDGSNFTLKIRSTKLEDSAMYFCASSTPGGMAYEQYFGPGTRLTVT.

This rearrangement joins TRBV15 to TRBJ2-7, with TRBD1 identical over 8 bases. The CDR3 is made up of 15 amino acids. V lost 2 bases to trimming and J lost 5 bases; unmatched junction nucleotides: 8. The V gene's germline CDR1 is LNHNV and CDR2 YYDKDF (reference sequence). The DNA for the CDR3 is TGTGCCACCAGCAGAACGACAGGGGAGGTGCACGAGCAGTACTTC. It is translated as CATSRTTGEVHEQYF. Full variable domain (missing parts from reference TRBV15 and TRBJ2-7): DAMVIQNPRYQVTQFGKPVTLSCSQTLNHNVMYWYQQKSSQAPKLLFHYYDKDFNNEADTPDNFQSRRPNTSFCFLDIRSPGLGDTAMYLCATSRTTGEVHEQYFGPGTRLTVT.

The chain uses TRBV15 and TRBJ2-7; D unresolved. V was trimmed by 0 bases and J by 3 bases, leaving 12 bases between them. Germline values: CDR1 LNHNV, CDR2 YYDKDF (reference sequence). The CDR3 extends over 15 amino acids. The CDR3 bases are TGTGCCACCAGCAGAGATTTTGTGGAAAGCTACGAGCAGTACTTC. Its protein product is CATSRDFVESYEQYF.

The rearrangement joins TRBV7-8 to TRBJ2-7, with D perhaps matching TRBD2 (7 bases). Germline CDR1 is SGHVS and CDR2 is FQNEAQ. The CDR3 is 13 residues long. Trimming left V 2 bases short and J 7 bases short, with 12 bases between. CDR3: CASSLLGGVEQYF. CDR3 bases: TGTGCCAGCAGCTTATTAGGGGGGGTAGAGCAGTACTTC.

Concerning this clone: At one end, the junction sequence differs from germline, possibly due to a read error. The CDR3 sequence: CASSLLEGGPLNF. The CDR3 region has the DNA TGTGCCAGCAGCTTGCTAGAGGGCGGGCCCTTAAATTTT. This chain links TRBV5-5 with TRBJ2-3, with D maybe TRBD2 (5 bases). The CDR3 is made up of 13 amino acids. Germline CDR1 reads SGHKS; CDR2 reads YYEKEE (reference sequence).

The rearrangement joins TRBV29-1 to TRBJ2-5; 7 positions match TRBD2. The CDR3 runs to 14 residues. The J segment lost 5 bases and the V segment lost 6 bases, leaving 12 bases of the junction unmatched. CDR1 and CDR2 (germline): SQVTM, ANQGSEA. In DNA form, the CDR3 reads TGCAGCGTCAATCGGGGGAGGGCCGGGGAGACCCAGTACTTC. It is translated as CSVNRGRAGETQYF.

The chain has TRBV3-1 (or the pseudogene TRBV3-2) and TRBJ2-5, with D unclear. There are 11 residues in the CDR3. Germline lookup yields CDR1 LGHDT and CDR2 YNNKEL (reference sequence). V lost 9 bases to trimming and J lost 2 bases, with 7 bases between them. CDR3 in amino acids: CARRRQETQYF. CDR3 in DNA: TGTGCCAGGCGAAGACAAGAGACCCAGTACTTC.

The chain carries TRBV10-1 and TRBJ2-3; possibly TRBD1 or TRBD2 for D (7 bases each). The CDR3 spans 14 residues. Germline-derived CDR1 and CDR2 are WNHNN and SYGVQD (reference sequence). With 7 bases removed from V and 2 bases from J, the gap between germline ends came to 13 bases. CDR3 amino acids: CASNGRGHTDTQYF. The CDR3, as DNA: TGCGCCAGCAATGGGAGGGGGCACACAGATACGCAGTATTTT.

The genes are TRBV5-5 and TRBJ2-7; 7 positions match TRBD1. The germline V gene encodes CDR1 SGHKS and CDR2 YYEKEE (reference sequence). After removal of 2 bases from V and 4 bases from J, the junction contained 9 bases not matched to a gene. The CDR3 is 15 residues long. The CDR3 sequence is CASSLSHRGRYEQYF. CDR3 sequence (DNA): TGTGCCAGCAGCTTATCCCACAGGGGAAGGTACGAGCAGTACTTC.

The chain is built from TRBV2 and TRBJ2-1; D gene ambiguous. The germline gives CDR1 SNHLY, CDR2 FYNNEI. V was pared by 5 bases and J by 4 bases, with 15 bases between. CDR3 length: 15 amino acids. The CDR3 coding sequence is TGTGCCAGCAGTACGACTCGGACGGATTACAATGAGCAGTTCTTC. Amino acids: CASSTTRTDYNEQFF.

The CDR3 nucleotides are TGTGCCAGCAGCTTATTCGTCGGGAACCCCACAGATACGCAGTATTTT. This gives the protein CASSLFVGNPTDTQYF. The V call is TRBV7-3, the J call TRBJ2-3, with D tentatively TRBD2 (5 bases). This CDR3 is 16 amino acids long. Germline values: CDR1 SGHTA, CDR2 FQGTGA. V dropped 2 bases and J dropped 2 bases, with 14 bases sitting between them.

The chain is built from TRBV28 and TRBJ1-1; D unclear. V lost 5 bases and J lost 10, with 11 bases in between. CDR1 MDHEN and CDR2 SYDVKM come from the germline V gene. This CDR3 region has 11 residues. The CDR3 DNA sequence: TGTGCCAGCAGTGGGGTCCCGGGAGCTTTCTTT. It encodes CASSGVPGAFF.

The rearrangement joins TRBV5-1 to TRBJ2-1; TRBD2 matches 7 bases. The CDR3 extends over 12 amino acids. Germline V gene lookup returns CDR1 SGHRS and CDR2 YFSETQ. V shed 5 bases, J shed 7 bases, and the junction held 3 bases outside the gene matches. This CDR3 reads CASRAGANEQFF. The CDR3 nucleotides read TGCGCCAGCAGGGCGGGAGCAAATGAGCAGTTCTTC. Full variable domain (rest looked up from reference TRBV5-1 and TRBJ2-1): KAGVTQTPRYLIKTRGQQVTLSCSPISGHRSVSWYQQTPGQGLQFLFEYFSETQRNKGNFPGRFSGRQFSNSRSEMNVSTLELGDSALYLCASRAGANEQFFGPGTRLTVL.

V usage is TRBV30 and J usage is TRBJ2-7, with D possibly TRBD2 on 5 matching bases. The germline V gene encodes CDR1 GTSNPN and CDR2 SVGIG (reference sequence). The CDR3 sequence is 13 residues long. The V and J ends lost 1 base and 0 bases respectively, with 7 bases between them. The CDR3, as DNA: TGTGCCTGGAGTGGTGAGGGCTCCTACGAGCAGTACTTC. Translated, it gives CAWSGEGSYEQYF.

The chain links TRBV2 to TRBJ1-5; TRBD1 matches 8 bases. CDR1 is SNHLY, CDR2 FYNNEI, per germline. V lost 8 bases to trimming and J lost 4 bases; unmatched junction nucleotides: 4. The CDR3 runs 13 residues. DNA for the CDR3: TGTGCCAGCGGCTGGACAGGGAATCAGCCCCAGCATTTT. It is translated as CASGWTGNQPQHF.

The DNA of the CDR3 is TGTGCCAGCTCACTCGTTGGGGACCCCACCTACGAGCAGTACTTC. This codes for CASSLVGDPTYEQYF. This chain connects TRBV18 to TRBJ2-7, with D possibly called TRBD1 or TRBD2 (5 bases each). V was clipped by 4 bases and J by 2 bases, with 15 bases between them. Germline values: CDR1 KGHSH, CDR2 LQKENI. The length of the CDR3 is 15 residues.

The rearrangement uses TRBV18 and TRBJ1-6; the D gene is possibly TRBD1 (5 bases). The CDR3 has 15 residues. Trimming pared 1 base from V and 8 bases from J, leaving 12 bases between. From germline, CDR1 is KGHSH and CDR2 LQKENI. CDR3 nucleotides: TGTGCCAGCTCACCACAGCAGGGAGGGGATTCACCCCTCCACTTT. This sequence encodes CASSPQQGGDSPLHF.

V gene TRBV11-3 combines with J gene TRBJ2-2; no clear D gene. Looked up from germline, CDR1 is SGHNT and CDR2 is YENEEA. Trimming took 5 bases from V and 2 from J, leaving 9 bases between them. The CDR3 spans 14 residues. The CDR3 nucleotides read TGTGCCAGCAGCCTAAGACACAACACCGGGGAGCTGTTTTTT. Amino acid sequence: CASSLRHNTGELFF.

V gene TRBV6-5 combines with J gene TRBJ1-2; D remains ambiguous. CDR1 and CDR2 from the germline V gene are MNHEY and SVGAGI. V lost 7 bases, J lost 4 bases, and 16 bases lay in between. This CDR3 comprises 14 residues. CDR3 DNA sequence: TGTGCCAGCAAAATCGGTGATTCAATCTATGGCTACACCTTC. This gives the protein CASKIGDSIYGYTF.

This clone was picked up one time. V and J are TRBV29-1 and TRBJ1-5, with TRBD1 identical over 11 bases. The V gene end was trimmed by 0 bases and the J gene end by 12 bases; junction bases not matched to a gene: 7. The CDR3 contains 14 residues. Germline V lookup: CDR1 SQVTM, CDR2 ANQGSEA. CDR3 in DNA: TGCAGCGTTGAAGATCGGACAGGGGGCCGTGTCCAGCATTTT. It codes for CSVEDRTGGRVQHF.

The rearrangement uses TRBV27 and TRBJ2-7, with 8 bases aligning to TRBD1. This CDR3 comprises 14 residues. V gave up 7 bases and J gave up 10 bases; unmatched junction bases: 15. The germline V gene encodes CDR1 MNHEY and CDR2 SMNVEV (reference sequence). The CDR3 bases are TGTGCCAGCAATGACAGGGGCCTGAAAAGAGAACAGTACTTC. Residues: CASNDRGLKREQYF.

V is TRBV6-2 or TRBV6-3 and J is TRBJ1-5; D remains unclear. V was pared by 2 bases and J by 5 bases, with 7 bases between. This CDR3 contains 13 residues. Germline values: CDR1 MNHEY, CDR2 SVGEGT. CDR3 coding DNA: TGTGCCAGCAGTTACGTGGCAGATCAGCCCCAGCATTTT. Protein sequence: CASSYVADQPQHF.

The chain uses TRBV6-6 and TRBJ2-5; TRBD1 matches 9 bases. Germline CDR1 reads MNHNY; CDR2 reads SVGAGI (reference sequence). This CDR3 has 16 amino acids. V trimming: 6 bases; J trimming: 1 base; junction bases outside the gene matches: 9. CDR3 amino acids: CASRRLGQGSQETQYF. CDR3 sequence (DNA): TGTGCCAGCAGACGACTAGGACAGGGGAGCCAAGAGACCCAGTACTTC.

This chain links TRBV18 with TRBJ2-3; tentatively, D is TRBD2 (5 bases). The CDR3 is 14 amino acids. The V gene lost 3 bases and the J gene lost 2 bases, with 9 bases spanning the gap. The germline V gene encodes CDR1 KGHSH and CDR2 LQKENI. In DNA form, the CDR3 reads TGTGCCAGCTCACCTGAGAGGGCCACAGATACGCAGTATTTT. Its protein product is CASSPERATDTQYF.

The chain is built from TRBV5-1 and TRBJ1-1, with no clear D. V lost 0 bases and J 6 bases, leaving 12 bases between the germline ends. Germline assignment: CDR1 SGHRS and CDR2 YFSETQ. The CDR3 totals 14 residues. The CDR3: CASSLEHGRSEAFF. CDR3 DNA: TGCGCCAGCAGCTTGGAACACGGACGGTCTGAAGCTTTCTTT.

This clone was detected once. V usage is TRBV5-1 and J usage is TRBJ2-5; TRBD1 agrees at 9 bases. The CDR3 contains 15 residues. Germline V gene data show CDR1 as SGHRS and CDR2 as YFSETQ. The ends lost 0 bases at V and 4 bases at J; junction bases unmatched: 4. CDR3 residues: CASSLAPTGGETQYF. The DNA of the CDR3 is TGCGCCAGCAGCTTGGCCCCGACAGGGGGAGAGACCCAGTACTTC.